This T cell receptor (beta chain) was sequenced in a study of Ad26.COV2.S vaccination and SARS-CoV-2 variants. General study points: It is possible that the TCR breadth and depth analyses underestimated the total T cell responses. The placebo group had lower spike-specific TCR breadth than the vaccine recipients did. Vaccinated and placebo-treated recipients had similar non-spike TCR breadth.

Trimming at V came to 2 bases and at J to 5 bases, leaving 10 bases not matched to a gene. Germline V lookup: CDR1 LGHDT, CDR2 YNNKEL (reference sequence). There are 16 residues in the CDR3. The data were produced by immunoSEQ multiplex PCR, yet TCRdb's version contains in-frame clones alone and is incomplete. The profile shows more than 150,000 clones, approximately 90% of them singletons. As concerns this clone: The antigen is unknown.

Here the sequenced sample was peripheral blood, taken after recovery from COVID-19. The clonotype was recovered from a human donor who had recovered from COVID-19. The rearrangement joins TRBV3-1 (or the pseudogene TRBV3-2) to TRBJ2-5; TRBD2 agrees at 8 bases. The CDR3 DNA is TGTGCCAGCAGCCAAAGCGGGAGCTCTTCTTTGGAGACCCAGTACTTC. Its translation: CASSQSGSSSLETQYF.